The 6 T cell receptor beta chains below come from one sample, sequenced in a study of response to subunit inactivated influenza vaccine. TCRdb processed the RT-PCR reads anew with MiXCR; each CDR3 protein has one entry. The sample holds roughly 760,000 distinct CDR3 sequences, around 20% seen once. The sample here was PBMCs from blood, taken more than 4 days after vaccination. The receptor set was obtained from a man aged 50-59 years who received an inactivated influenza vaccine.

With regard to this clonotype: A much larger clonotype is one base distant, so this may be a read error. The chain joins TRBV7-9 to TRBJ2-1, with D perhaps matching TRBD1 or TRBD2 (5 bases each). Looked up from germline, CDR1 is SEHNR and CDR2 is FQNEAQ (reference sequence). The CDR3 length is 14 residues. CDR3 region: CASSLLVRDHEHFF. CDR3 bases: TGTGCCAGCAGCTTATTGGTAAGGGACCACGAGCACTTCTTC.

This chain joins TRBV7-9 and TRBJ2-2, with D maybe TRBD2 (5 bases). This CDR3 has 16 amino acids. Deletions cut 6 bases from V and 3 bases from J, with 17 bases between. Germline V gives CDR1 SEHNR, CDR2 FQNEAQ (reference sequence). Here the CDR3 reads CASRPPLRRDTGELFF. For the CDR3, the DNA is TGTGCCAGCAGGCCTCCCCTCCGGCGGGACACCGGGGAGCTGTTTTTT.

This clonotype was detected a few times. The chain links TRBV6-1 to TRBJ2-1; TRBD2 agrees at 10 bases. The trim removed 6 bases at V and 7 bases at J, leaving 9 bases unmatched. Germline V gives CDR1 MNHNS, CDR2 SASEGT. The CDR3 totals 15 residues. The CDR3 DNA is TGTGCCAGCAGCCCCGGACTAGCGGAAAAAAATGAGCAGTTCTTC. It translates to CASSPGLAEKNEQFF.

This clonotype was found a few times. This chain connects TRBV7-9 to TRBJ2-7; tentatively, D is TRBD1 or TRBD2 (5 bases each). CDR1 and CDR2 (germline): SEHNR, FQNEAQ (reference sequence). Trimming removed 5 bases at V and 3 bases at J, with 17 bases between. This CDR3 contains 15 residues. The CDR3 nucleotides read TGTGCCAGCAGCACCAACCGGGACGGAAACTACGAGCAGTACTTC. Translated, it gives CASSTNRDGNYEQYF.

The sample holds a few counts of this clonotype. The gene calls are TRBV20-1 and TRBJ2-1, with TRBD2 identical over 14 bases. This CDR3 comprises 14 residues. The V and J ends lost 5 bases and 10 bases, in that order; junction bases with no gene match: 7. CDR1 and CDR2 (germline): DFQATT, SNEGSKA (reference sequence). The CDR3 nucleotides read TGCAGTGCTCCGACTAGCGGGGGGGCCTGGGAGCAGTTCTTC. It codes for CSAPTSGGAWEQFF.

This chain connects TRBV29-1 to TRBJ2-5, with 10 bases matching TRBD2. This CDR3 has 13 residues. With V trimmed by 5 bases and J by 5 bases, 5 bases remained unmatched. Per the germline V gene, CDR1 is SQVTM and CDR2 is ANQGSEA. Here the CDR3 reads CSVLAGAGETQYF. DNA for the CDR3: TGCAGCGTTCTAGCGGGAGCTGGGGAGACCCAGTACTTC.